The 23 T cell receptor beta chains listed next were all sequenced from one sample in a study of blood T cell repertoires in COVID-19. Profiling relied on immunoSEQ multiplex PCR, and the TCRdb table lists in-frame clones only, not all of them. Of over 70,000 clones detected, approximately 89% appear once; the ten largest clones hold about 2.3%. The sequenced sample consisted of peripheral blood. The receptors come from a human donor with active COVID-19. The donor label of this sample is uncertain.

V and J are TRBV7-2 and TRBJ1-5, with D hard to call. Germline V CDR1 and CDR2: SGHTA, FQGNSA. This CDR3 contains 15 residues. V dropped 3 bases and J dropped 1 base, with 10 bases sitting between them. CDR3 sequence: CASSFATLSNQPQHF. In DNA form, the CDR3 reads TGTGCCAGCAGCTTCGCGACATTGAGCAATCAGCCCCAGCATTTT.

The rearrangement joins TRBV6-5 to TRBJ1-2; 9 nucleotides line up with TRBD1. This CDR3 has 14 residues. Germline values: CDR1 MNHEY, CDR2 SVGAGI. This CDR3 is CASRDRERNYGYTF. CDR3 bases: TGTGCGTCGAGGGACAGGGAAAGGAACTATGGCTACACCTTC.

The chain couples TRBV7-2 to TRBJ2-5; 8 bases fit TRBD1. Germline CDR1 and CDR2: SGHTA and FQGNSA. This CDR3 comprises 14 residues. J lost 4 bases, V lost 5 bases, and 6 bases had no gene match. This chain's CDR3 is CASSAFTGGETQYF. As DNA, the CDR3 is TGTGCCAGCAGCGCTTTCACAGGGGGAGAGACCCAGTACTTC.

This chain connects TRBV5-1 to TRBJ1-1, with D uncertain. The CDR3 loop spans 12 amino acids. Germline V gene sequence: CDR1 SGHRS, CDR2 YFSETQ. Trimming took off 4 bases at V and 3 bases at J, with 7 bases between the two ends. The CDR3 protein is CASSPEDTEAFF. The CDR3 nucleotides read TGCGCCAGCAGCCCGGAGGACACTGAAGCTTTCTTT.

This CDR3 is CASSIFPGIGQPQHF. The CDR3 nucleotides read TGTGCCAGTAGTATCTTCCCGGGGATAGGTCAGCCCCAGCATTTT. V is TRBV19 and J is TRBJ1-5; D gene unclear. The V gene's germline CDR1 is LNHDA and CDR2 SQIVND (reference sequence). CDR3 size: 15 residues. The V and J ends lost 3 bases and 6 bases respectively, with 15 bases between them.

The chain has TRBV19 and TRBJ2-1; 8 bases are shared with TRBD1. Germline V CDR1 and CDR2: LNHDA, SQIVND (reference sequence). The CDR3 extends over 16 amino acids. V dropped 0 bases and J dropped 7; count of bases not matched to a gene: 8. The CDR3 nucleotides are TGTGCCAGTAGTATAGATTTTCAGGGGGCCTGGAATGAGCAGTTCTTC. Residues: CASSIDFQGAWNEQFF.

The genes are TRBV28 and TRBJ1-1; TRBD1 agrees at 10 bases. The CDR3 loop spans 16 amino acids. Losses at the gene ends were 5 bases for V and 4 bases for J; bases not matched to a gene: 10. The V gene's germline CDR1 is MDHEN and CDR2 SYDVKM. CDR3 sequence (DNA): TGTGCCAGCAGTCAGATAGGGACAGGGGAGGGCACTGAAGCTTTCTTT. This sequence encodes CASSQIGTGEGTEAFF.

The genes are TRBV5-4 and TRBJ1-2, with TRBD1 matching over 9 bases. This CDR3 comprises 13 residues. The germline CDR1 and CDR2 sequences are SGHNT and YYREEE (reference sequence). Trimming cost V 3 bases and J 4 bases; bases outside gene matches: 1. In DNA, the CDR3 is TGTGCCAGCAGCTCGGACAGGGGCTATGGCTACACCTTC. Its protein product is CASSSDRGYGYTF.

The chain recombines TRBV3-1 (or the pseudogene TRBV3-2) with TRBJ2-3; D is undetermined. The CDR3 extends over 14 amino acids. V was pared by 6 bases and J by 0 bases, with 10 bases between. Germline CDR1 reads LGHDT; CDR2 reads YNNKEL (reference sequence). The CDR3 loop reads CASSIGFSTDTQYF. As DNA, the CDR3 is TGTGCCAGCAGTATCGGGTTCAGCACAGATACGCAGTATTTT.

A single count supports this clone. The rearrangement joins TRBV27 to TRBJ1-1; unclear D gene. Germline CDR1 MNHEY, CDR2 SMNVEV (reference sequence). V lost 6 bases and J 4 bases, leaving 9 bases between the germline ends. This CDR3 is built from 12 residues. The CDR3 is CASRAGLTEAFF. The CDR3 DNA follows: TGTGCCAGCAGGGCTGGGCTCACTGAAGCTTTCTTT.

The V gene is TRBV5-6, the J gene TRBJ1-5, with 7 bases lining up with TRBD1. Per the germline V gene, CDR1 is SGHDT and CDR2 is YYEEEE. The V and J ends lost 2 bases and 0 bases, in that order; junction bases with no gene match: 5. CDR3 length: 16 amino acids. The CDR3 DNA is TGTGCCAGCAGCTTAAGGGACAGAAATAGCAATCAGCCCCAGCATTTT. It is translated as CASSLRDRNSNQPQHF. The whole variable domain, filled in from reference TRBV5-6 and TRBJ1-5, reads DAGVTQSPTHLIKTRGQQVTLRCSPKSGHDTVSWYQQALGQGPQFIFQYYEEEERQRGNFPDRFSGHQFPNYSSELNVNALLLGDSALYLCASSLRDRNSNQPQHFGDGTRLSIL.

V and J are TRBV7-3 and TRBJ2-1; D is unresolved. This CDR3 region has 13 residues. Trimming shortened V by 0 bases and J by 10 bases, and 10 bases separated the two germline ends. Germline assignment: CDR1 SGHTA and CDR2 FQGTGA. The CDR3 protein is CASSLTGPTEQFF. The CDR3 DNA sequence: TGTGCCAGCAGCTTAACGGGCCCCACCGAGCAGTTCTTC.

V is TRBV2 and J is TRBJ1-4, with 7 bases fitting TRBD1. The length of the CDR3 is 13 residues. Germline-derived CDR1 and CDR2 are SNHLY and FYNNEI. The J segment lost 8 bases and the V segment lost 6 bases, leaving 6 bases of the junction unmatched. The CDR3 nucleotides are TGTGCCAGCAGGGGACAGCCCGAGGAAAAACTGTTTTTT. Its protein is CASRGQPEEKLFF.

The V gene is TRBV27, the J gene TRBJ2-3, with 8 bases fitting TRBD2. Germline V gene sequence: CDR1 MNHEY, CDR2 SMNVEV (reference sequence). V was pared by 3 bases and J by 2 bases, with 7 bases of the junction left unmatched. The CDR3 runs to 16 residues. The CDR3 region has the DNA TGTGCCAGCAGTTTGCCAAGCGGGGGACTCACAGATACGCAGTATTTT. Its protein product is CASSLPSGGLTDTQYF.

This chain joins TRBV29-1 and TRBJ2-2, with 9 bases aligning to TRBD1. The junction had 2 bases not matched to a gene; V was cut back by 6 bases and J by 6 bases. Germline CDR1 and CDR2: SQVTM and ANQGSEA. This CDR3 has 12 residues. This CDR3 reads CSVGQGAGELFF. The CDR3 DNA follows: TGCAGCGTGGGACAGGGAGCCGGGGAGCTGTTTTTT.

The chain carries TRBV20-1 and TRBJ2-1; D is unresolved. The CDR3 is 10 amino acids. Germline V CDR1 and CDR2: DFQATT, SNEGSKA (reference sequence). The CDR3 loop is CSAAAGEQFF. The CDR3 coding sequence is TGCAGCGCCGCTGCCGGGGAGCAGTTCTTC.

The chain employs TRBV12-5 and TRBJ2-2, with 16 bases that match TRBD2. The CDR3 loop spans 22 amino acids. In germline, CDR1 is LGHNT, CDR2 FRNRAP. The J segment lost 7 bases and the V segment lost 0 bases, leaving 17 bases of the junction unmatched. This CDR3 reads CASGLVTIPGLAGGRPGGELFF. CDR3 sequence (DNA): TGTGCTAGTGGTTTGGTCACGATTCCGGGACTAGCGGGGGGGAGGCCTGGCGGGGAGCTGTTTTTT.

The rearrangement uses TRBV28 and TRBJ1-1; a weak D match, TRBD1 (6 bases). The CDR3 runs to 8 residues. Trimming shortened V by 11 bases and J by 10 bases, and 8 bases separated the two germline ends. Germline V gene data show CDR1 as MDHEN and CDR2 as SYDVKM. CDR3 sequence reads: CAVQGAFF. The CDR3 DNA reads TGTGCCGTACAGGGAGCTTTCTTT.

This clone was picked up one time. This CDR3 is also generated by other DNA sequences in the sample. CDR3 nucleotides: TGTGCCAGCAGTGAAGATAGCTCCTATAATTCACCCCTCCACTTT. Translation: CASSEDSSYNSPLHF. The V gene is TRBV25-1, the J gene TRBJ1-6; D gene ambiguous. The ends were cut back, 2 bases at V and 0 bases at J, with 5 bases in the middle. Germline V gene lookup returns CDR1 MGHDK and CDR2 SYGVNS. This CDR3 is built from 15 residues.

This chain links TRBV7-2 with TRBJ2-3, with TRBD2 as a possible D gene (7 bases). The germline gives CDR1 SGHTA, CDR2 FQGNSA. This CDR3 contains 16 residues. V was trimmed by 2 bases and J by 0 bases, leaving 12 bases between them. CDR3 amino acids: CASSLRRGLSTDTQYF. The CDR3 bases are TGTGCCAGCAGCTTACGGCGGGGGCTTAGCACAGATACGCAGTATTTT.

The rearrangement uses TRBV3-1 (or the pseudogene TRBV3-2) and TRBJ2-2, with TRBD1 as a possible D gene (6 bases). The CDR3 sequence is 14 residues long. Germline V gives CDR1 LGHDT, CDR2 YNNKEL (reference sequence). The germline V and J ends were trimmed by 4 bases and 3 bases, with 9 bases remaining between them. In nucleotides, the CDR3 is TGTGCCAGCAGCCCGCCAGGGGACACCGGGGAGCTGTTTTTT. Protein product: CASSPPGDTGELFF.

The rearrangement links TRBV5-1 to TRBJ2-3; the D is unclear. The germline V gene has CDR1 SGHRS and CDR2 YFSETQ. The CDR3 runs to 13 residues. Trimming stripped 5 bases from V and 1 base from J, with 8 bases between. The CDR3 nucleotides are TGCGCCAGCAGGAGTTCTCGCACAGATACGCAGTATTTT. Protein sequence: CASRSSRTDTQYF. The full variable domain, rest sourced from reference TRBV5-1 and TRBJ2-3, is KAGVTQTPRYLIKTRGQQVTLSCSPISGHRSVSWYQQTPGQGLQFLFEYFSETQRNKGNFPGRFSGRQFSNSRSEMNVSTLELGDSALYLCASRSSRTDTQYFGPGTRLTVL.

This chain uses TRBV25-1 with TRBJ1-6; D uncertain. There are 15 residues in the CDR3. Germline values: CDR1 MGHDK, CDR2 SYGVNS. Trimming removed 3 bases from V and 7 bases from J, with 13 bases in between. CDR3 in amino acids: CASSETQAPNSPLHF. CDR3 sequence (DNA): TGTGCCAGCAGTGAGACCCAGGCGCCGAATTCACCCCTCCACTTT.